The present T cell receptor (beta chain) was sequenced within a study of blood T cell repertoires in COVID-19. Study background: Sources were T cells, B-cell-depleted T cells, or PBMCs; the material itself was cDNA or gDNA.

Grouping used clinical history reported by participants in a survey and questionnaire. There are a few counts of this clone. Authors' data handling: Using reference gene primer amplification, nucleated cell counts were estimated. Profiled with immunoSEQ multiplex PCR; TCRdb holds only in-frame clones, not every one. From that table come the V and J calls and clone size; the DNA was used to work out D and trimming. The sample holds around 190,000 clones, 88% seen once. The CDR3 consists of 13 residues. The ends were cut back, 5 bases at V and 4 bases at J, with 9 bases in the middle. This clonotype was obtained from a woman aged 18-30 years who had recovered from COVID-19. Sequencing used PBMCs or T cells enriched from blood (not recorded which). This chain connects TRBV12-3 or TRBV12-4 to TRBJ1-3; D unresolved. The CDR3: CASSLTVGNTIYF. CDR3 nucleotide sequence: TGTGCCAGCAGTCTAACGGTGGGAAACACCATATATTTT.